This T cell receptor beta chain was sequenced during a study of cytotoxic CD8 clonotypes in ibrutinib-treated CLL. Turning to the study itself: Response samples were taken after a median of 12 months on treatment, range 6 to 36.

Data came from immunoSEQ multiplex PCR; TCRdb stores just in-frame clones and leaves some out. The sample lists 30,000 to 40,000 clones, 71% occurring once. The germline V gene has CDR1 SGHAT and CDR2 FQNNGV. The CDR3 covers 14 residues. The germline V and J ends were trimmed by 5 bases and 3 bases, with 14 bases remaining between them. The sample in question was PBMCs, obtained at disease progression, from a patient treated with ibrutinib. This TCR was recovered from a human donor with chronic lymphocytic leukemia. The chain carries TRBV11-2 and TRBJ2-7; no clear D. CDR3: CASSPQRIDYEQYF. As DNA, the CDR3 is TGTGCCAGCAGCCCGCAGCGAATCGACTACGAGCAGTACTTC. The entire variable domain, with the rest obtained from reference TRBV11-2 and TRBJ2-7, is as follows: EAGVAQSPRYKIIEKRQSVAFWCNPISGHATLYWYQQILGQGPKLLIQFQNNGVVDDSQLPKDRFSAERLKGVDSTLKIQPAKLEDSAVYLCASSPQRIDYEQYFGPGTRLTVT.